One sample yielded the 16 T cell receptor beta chains listed below, sequenced in a study of cytomegalovirus exposure and HLA in healthy donors. 13 Jbeta primers and 60 Vbeta primers were used for the PCR. Libraries were prepared by immunoSEQ multiplex PCR; TCRdb keeps only in-frame clonotypes and omits some of them. The sample lists about 180,000 clones, 77% seen once, with less than 4.5% in the top ten. Sequenced input: PBMCs. The receptors here all came from an older woman in good health and CMV-seropositive.

The chain couples TRBV6-5 to TRBJ1-3; a possible D gene is TRBD1 (5 bases). The germline gives CDR1 MNHEY, CDR2 SVGAGI. Trimming left V 5 bases short and J 2 bases short, with 10 bases between. The CDR3 runs to 14 residues. The CDR3 loop is CASSAGGTGNTIYF. CDR3 nucleotides: TGTGCCAGCAGTGCCGGGGGGACTGGAAACACCATATATTTT.

The rearrangement uses TRBV2 and TRBJ2-1; 11 bases match TRBD2. The V and J ends lost 3 bases and 1 base, in that order; junction bases with no gene match: 8. The CDR3 has 18 amino acids. Germline CDR1 reads SNHLY; CDR2 reads FYNNEI. This CDR3 reads CASSEPSGRTGSYNEQFF. The CDR3 nucleotides read TGTGCCAGCAGTGAGCCTAGCGGGAGGACGGGGTCCTACAATGAGCAGTTCTTC.

The J gene is TRBJ2-5, the V gene TRBV15; TRBD2 matches at 9 bases. The CDR3 covers 16 residues. Per germline, CDR1 LNHNV and CDR2 YYDKDF (reference sequence). The V gene end was trimmed by 2 bases and the J gene end by 2 bases; junction bases not matched to a gene: 6. For the CDR3, the DNA is TGTGCCACCAGCAGAAAGCGGGGGGCTAATCAAGAGACCCAGTACTTC. Protein: CATSRKRGANQETQYF.

J is TRBJ2-7 and V is TRBV10-3; D is perhaps TRBD2 (7 bases). Deletions cut 6 bases from V and 7 bases from J, with 22 bases between. The CDR3 runs to 15 residues. Germline-derived CDR1 and CDR2 are ENHRY and SYGVKD. The CDR3 reads CAIRGIGGLGTEQYF. The CDR3 DNA is TGTGCCATCAGGGGGATCGGGGGGCTCGGCACGGAGCAGTACTTC.

The rearrangement uses TRBV5-6 and TRBJ1-6; the D is unclear. The V gene lost 3 bases and the J gene lost 7 bases, with 11 bases spanning the gap. The germline V gene has CDR1 SGHDT and CDR2 YYEEEE. The CDR3 is 14 residues long. The CDR3 nucleotides are TGTGCCAGCAGCTCACCGGGTGAGAATTCACCCCTCCACTTT. This gives the protein CASSSPGENSPLHF.

The rearrangement joins TRBV6-1 to TRBJ1-5; D might be TRBD1 (5 bases). The germline V gene has CDR1 MNHNS and CDR2 SASEGT. The CDR3 length is 16 residues. Trimming cost V 1 base and J 4 bases, with 14 bases left between them. CDR3 protein: CASSEEKGMGNQPQHF. The CDR3, as DNA: TGTGCCAGCAGTGAAGAGAAGGGGATGGGTAATCAGCCCCAGCATTTT.

The V call is TRBV7-6, the J call TRBJ2-7, with 9 nucleotides matching TRBD1. Germline loops: CDR1 SGHVS, CDR2 FNYEAQ. There are 15 residues in the CDR3. V shed 3 bases and J 2 bases; nucleotides not matched to a gene: 5. CDR3 sequence reads: CASSLKGQGTYEQYF. CDR3 DNA: TGTGCCAGCAGCTTGAAGGGACAGGGTACCTACGAGCAGTACTTC.

On this clone: The junction shows a germline mismatch at one end, possibly a read error. This chain connects TRBV28 to TRBJ2-6; D is perhaps TRBD2 (6 bases). Germline V lookup: CDR1 MDHEN, CDR2 SYDVKM. The CDR3 is 15 amino acids. The CDR3 here is CASRESRSGANGLTF. For the CDR3, the DNA is TGTGCCAGCCGGGAGTCACGATCTGGGGCCAACGGCCTGACTTTC.

The chain employs TRBV7-9 and TRBJ1-5, with TRBD1 matching over 7 bases. The V gene's germline CDR1 is SEHNR and CDR2 FQNEAQ (reference sequence). J was trimmed by 1 base and V by 3 bases; bases with no gene match: 3. The CDR3 consists of 15 residues. The CDR3 nucleotides read TGTGCCAGCAGCTTGACAGGGTCGAGCAATCAGCCCCAGCATTTT. Residues: CASSLTGSSNQPQHF.

This chain joins TRBV29-1 and TRBJ1-1; TRBD1 matches 8 bases. The CDR3 totals 13 residues. V shed 3 bases, J shed 1 base, and the junction held 1 base outside the gene matches. Germline CDR1 is SQVTM and CDR2 is ANQGSEA. CDR3 DNA: TGCAGCGTTGACGACAGGGGGAACACTGAAGCTTTCTTT. Amino acids: CSVDDRGNTEAFF.

Only a few counts were recorded for this clone. This chain links TRBV4-1 with TRBJ1-6; D may be TRBD1 (6 bases). This CDR3 is built from 15 residues. Trimming took 5 bases from V and 7 from J, leaving 15 bases between them. Germline-derived CDR1 and CDR2 are MGHRA and YSYEKL. The CDR3 DNA reads as TGCGCCAGCAGCGACTGGACAGAGGGAAATTCACCCCTCCACTTT. It specifies CASSDWTEGNSPLHF.

This clone was picked up a small number of times. The rearrangement uses TRBV5-1 and TRBJ2-2; tentatively, D is TRBD2 (6 bases). This CDR3 spans 14 amino acids. Trimming removed 4 bases at V and 5 bases at J, with 12 bases between. From germline, CDR1 is SGHRS and CDR2 YFSETQ. CDR3 sequence (DNA): TGCGCCAGCAGCAGGGACGGGAGTACCGGGGAGCTGTTTTTT. The encoded protein is CASSRDGSTGELFF.

This clone was counted a single time. CDR3 nucleotide sequence: TGTGCCAGCAGTTTGACTAGCGGGAGGGCGTATGAGCAGTTCTTC. Its protein product is CASSLTSGRAYEQFF. This chain links TRBV2 with TRBJ2-1; 14 nucleotides line up with TRBD2. The germline V gene encodes CDR1 SNHLY and CDR2 FYNNEI. J gave up 8 bases and V 5 bases, and 5 bases lay outside the gene matches. This CDR3 has 15 residues.

This clone was observed once. The rearrangement uses TRBV7-3 and TRBJ2-5; the match to TRBD2 covers 12 bases. The J call may be incorrect, as the DNA end agrees better with TRBJ2-7. The CDR3 consists of 14 residues. The germline V gene encodes CDR1 SGHTA and CDR2 FQGTGA. CDR3 region: CASSASGGAVEQYF. The CDR3 DNA sequence: TGTGCCAGCAGCGCTAGCGGGGGGGCCGTCGAGCAGTACTTC.

The CDR3 is CASSLLGAGDSPLHF. In nucleotides, the CDR3 is TGTGCCAGCAGCCTACTGGGGGCTGGTGATTCACCCCTCCACTTT. The rearrangement uses TRBV27 and TRBJ1-6, with D possibly matching TRBD1 (6 bases). V was shortened by 6 bases and J by 8 bases, with 17 bases between the two germline ends. CDR3 length equals 15 residues. Germline V gene sequence: CDR1 MNHEY, CDR2 SMNVEV (reference sequence).

The rearrangement uses TRBV25-1 and TRBJ2-7; TRBD1 matches at 7 bases. Trimming at V came to 1 base and at J to 9 bases, leaving 9 bases not matched to a gene. The length of the CDR3 is 14 residues. In germline, CDR1 is MGHDK, CDR2 SYGVNS. The CDR3 is CASSEFTGVSGQYF. The CDR3 DNA is TGTGCCAGCAGTGAATTTACAGGGGTCTCCGGGCAGTACTTC.